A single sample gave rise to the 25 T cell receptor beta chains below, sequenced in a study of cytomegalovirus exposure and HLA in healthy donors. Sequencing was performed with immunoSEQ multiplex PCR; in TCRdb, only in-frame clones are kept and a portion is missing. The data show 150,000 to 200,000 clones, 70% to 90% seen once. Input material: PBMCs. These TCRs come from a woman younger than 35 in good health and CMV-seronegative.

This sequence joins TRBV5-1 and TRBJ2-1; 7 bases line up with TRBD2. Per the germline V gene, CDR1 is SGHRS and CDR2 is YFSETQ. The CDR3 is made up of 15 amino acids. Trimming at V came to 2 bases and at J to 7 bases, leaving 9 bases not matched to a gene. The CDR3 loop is CASSFWGGRLNEQFF. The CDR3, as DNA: TGCGCCAGCAGCTTCTGGGGGGGTCGTCTTAATGAGCAGTTCTTC.

CDR3 DNA: TGCGCCAGCAGCCCAACGCGGGAGACCCAGTACTTC. Its protein product is CASSPTRETQYF. The genes are TRBV5-1 and TRBJ2-5, with unresolved D. The CDR3 has 12 residues. CDR1 is SGHRS and CDR2 is YFSETQ in the germline V gene. V dropped 4 bases and J dropped 5 bases, with 9 bases sitting between them.

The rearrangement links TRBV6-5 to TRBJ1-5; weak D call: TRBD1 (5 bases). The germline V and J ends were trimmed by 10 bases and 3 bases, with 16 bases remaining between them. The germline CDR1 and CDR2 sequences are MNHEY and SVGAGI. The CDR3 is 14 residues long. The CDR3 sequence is CATLRQFNNQPQHF. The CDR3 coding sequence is TGTGCCACCTTGCGACAGTTCAACAATCAGCCCCAGCATTTT.

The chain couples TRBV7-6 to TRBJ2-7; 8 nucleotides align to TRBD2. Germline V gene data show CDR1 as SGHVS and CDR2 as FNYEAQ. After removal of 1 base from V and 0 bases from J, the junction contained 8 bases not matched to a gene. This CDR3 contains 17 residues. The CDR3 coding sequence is TGTGCCAGCAGCTTAGAATTACGGACTAGCCTCTCCTACGAGCAGTACTTC. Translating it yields CASSLELRTSLSYEQYF.

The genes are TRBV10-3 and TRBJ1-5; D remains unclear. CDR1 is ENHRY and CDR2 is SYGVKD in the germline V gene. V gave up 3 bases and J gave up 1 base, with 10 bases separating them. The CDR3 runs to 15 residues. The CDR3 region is CAISETRASNQPQHF. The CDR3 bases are TGTGCCATCAGTGAAACCCGTGCGAGCAATCAGCCCCAGCATTTT.

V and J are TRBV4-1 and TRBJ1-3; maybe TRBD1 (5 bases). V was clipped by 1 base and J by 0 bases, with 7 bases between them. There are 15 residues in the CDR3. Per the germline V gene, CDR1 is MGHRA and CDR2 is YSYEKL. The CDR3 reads CASSQVQVSGNTIYF. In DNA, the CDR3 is TGCGCCAGCAGCCAAGTACAGGTCTCTGGAAACACCATATATTTT.

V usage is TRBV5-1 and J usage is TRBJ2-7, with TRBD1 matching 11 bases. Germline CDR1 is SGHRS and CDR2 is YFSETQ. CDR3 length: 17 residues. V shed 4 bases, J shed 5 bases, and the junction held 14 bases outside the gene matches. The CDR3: CASSLLGTGGLRDEQYF. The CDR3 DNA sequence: TGCGCCAGCAGCCTATTAGGGACAGGGGGTCTTCGGGACGAGCAGTACTTC.

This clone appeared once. The CDR3 protein is CASSLGRGRETQYF. The CDR3 coding sequence is TGTGCCAGCAGTTTAGGCAGGGGGCGAGAGACCCAGTACTTC. This chain connects TRBV27 to TRBJ2-5; 8 positions agree with TRBD1. This CDR3 has 14 amino acids. V dropped 2 bases and J dropped 4; count of bases not matched to a gene: 3. CDR1 is MNHEY, CDR2 SMNVEV, per germline (reference sequence).

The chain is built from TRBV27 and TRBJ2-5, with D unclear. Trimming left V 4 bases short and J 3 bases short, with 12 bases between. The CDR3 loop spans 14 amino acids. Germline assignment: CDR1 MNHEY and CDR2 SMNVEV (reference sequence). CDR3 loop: CASSSVPRKETQYF. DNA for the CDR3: TGTGCCAGCAGTTCTGTCCCCAGGAAAGAGACCCAGTACTTC.

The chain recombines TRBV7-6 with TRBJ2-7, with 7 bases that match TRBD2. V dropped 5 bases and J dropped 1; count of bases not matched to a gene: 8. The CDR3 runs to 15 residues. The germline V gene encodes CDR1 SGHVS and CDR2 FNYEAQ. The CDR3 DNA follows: TGTGCCAGCAGCCTGGGGGGGACCCCTTCCTACGAGCAGTACTTC. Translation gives CASSLGGTPSYEQYF.

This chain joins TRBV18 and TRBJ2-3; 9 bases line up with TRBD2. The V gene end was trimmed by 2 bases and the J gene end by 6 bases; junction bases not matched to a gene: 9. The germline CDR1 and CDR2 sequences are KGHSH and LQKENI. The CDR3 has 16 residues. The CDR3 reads CASSPYVGLARDTQYF. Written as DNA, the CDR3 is TGTGCCAGCTCACCATATGTCGGACTAGCGAGGGATACGCAGTATTTT.

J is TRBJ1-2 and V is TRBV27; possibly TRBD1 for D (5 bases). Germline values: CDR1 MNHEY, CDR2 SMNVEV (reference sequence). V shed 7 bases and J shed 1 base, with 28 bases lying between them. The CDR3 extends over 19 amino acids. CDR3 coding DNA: TGTGCCAGCACCGACCAAAGGAGGGGCCTCAAACGAAATAACTATGGCTACACCTTC. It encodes CASTDQRRGLKRNNYGYTF.

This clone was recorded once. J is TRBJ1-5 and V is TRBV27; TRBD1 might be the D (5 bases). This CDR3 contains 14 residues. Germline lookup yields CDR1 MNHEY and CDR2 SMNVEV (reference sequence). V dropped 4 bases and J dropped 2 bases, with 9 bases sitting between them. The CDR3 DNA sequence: TGTGCCAGCAGTTGGCGGGGCGGCAATCAGCCCCAGCATTTT. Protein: CASSWRGGNQPQHF.

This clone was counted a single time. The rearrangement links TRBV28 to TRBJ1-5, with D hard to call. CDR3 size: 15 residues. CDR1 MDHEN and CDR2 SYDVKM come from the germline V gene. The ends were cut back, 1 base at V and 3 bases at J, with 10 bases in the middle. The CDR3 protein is CASSLSGGFNQPQHF. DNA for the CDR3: TGTGCCAGCAGTTTATCGGGTGGATTCAATCAGCCCCAGCATTTT.

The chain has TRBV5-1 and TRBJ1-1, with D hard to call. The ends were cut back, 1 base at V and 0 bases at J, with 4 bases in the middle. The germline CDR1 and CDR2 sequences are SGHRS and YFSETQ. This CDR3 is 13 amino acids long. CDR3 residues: CASSLSMNTEAFF. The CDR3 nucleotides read TGCGCCAGCAGCTTGTCCATGAACACTGAAGCTTTCTTT.

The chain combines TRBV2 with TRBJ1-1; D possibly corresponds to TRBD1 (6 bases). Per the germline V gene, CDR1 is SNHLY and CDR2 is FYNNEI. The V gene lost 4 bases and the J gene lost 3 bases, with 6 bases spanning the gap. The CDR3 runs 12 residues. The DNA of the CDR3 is TGTGCCAGCAGTGGACAGGACACTGAAGCTTTCTTT. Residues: CASSGQDTEAFF.

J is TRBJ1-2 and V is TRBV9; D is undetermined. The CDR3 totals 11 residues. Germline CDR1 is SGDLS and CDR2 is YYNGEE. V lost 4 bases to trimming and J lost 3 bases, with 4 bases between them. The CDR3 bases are TGTGCCAGCAGCTCATACTATGGCTACACCTTC. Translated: CASSSYYGYTF.

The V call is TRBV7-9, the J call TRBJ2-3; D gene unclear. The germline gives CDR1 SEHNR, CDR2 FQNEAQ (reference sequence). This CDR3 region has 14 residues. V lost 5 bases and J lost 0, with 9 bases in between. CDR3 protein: CASSPKRSTDTQYF. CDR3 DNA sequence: TGTGCCAGCAGCCCGAAGAGGAGCACAGATACGCAGTATTTT. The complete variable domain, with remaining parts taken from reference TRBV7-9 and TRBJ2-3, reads DTGVSQNPRHKITKRGQNVTFRCDPISEHNRLYWYRQTLGQGPEFLTYFQNEAQLEKSRLLSDRFSAERPKGSFSTLEIQRTEQGDSAMYLCASSPKRSTDTQYFGPGTRLTVL.

The CDR3 protein is CASSQDSSGRVSTDTQYF. The CDR3 DNA reads as TGCGCCAGCAGCCAAGACAGTAGCGGGAGGGTTAGCACAGATACGCAGTATTTT. The gene calls are TRBV4-3 and TRBJ2-3, with TRBD2 matching over 11 bases. Per the germline V gene, CDR1 is LGHNA and CDR2 is YSLEER. The CDR3 is 18 residues long. The J segment lost 0 bases and the V segment lost 0 bases, leaving 5 bases of the junction unmatched.

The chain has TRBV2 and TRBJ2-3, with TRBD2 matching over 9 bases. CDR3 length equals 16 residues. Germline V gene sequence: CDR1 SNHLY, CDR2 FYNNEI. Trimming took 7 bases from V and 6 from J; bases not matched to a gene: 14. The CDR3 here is CASNLGAGGPYDTQYF. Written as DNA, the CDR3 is TGTGCCAGCAATCTCGGGGCGGGGGGGCCCTATGATACGCAGTATTTT.

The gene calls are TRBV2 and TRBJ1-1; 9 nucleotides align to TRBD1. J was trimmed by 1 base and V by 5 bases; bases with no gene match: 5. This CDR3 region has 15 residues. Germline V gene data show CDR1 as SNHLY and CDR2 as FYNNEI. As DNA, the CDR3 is TGTGCCAGCAGTCGACAGGGGGTGAGGAACACTGAAGCTTTCTTT. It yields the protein CASSRQGVRNTEAFF.

The CDR3 sequence: CASSSTGSNGYTF. The CDR3 nucleotides are TGTGCCAGCAGCTCGACAGGGTCCAATGGCTACACCTTC. The chain is built from TRBV7-9 and TRBJ1-2; 7 bases align to TRBD1. Unmatched junction bases numbered 5, after V lost 4 bases and J lost 6 bases. The V gene's germline CDR1 is SEHNR and CDR2 FQNEAQ (reference sequence). CDR3 length: 13 amino acids.

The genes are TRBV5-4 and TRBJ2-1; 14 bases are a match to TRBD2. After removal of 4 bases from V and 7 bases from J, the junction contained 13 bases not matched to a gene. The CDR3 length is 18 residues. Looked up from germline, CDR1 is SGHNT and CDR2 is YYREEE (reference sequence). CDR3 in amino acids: CASSAGLAGAGQENEQFF. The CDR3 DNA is TGTGCCAGCAGCGCGGGACTAGCGGGAGCAGGGCAGGAGAATGAGCAGTTCTTC.

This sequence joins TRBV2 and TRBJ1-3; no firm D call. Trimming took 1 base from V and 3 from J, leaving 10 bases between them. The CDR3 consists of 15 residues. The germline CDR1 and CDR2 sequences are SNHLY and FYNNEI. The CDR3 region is CASSEETNFGNTIYF. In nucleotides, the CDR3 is TGTGCCAGCAGTGAAGAGACAAACTTTGGAAACACCATATATTTT. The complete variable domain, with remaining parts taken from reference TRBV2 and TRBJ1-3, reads EPEVTQTPSHQVTQMGQEVILRCVPISNHLYFYWYRQILGQKVEFLVSFYNNEISEKSEIFDDQFSVERPDGSNFTLKIRSTKLEDSAMYFCASSEETNFGNTIYFGEGSWLTVV.

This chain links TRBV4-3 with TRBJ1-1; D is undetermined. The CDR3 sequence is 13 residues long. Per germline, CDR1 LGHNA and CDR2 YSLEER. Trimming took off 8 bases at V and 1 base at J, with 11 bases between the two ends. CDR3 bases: TGCGCCAGCTCCGTTTCGGGGAACACTGAAGCTTTCTTT. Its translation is CASSVSGNTEAFF.